Shown below are 18 T cell receptor beta chains from a single sample sequenced in a study of T-cell memory formation after mild COVID-19. TCRdb re-called the 5' RACE reads with MiXCR, one entry per CDR3 protein. The sample has 350,000 or so distinct CDR3 sequences; roughly 21% are singletons. The sample taken for sequencing was PBMCs or a T cell subset sorted from them (not recorded which). These TCRs come from an adult woman who had mild COVID-19 (a few samples of this study predate the infection). Cell type and time point are not known.

This clonotype has a count of ten or more. CDR3 residues: CASSPGGSGSRWDTQYF. The CDR3 DNA is TGTGCCAGCAGCCCTGGCGGTAGCGGGAGTAGGTGGGATACGCAGTATTTT. V is TRBV11-2 and J is TRBJ2-3; TRBD2 matches 9 bases. CDR1 is SGHAT, CDR2 FQNNGV, per germline. Trimming removed 5 bases from V and 6 bases from J; junction bases left unmatched: 15. There are 17 residues in the CDR3.

The CDR3 region is CASSPRLAGGQETQYF. CDR3 bases: TGTGCCAGCAGCCCCAGACTAGCGGGAGGTCAAGAGACCCAGTACTTC. The V call is TRBV7-9, the J call TRBJ2-5; TRBD2 aligns across 13 bases. V lost 5 bases and J lost 2; bases outside the gene matches: 5. The CDR3 has 16 amino acids. Germline CDR1 is SEHNR and CDR2 is FQNEAQ (reference sequence).

This clonotype turned up a few times. V and J are TRBV3-1 and TRBJ1-2; 10 bases map to TRBD1. J lost 8 bases, V lost 4 bases, and 10 bases had no gene match. Germline V gene lookup returns CDR1 LGHDT and CDR2 YNNKEL (reference sequence). The CDR3 is 15 amino acids. This chain's CDR3 is CASSRLGGTGEGYTF. The CDR3 DNA reads as TGTGCCAGCAGCCGTCTCGGAGGGACAGGGGAAGGCTACACCTTC.

The chain combines TRBV25-1 with TRBJ1-1; D may be TRBD1 (5 bases). The CDR3 covers 13 residues. Germline V lookup: CDR1 MGHDK, CDR2 SYGVNS. Trimming pared 8 bases from V and 3 bases from J, leaving 13 bases between. The CDR3 spells CASRRRGDTEAFF. In DNA form, the CDR3 reads TGTGCCAGCCGAAGACGGGGGGACACTGAAGCTTTCTTT.

The chain combines TRBV10-3 with TRBJ1-1; weak D call: TRBD1 (6 bases). Trimming pared 0 bases from V and 4 bases from J, leaving 18 bases between. Germline V gene data show CDR1 as ENHRY and CDR2 as SYGVKD. This CDR3 comprises 17 residues. Written as DNA, the CDR3 is TGTGCCATCAGTGAGTCGATGGTCGCAGGGGCGGCCACTGAAGCTTTCTTT. The encoded protein is CAISESMVAGAATEAFF.

The chain employs TRBV20-1 and TRBJ1-1; D not certain. CDR1 is DFQATT, CDR2 SNEGSKA, per germline (reference sequence). Between the trimmed V and J ends, which lost 6 bases and 4 bases, there was a span of 15 bases. CDR3 size: 13 residues. Here the CDR3 reads CSALGGGATEAFF. CDR3 sequence (DNA): TGCAGTGCCTTGGGCGGAGGTGCCACTGAAGCTTTCTTT.

This sequence joins TRBV5-1 and TRBJ2-1; 10 bases align to TRBD2. From germline, CDR1 is SGHRS and CDR2 YFSETQ. This CDR3 has 16 residues. With 5 bases clipped from V and 7 bases from J, the junction kept 12 bases outside the gene matches. The CDR3 is CASSPLGLADGNEQFF. CDR3 DNA sequence: TGCGCCAGCAGTCCCCTCGGACTAGCGGATGGGAATGAGCAGTTCTTC.

This clonotype occurred a few times. The chain employs TRBV7-8 and TRBJ2-1, with 7 nucleotides matching TRBD2. Germline trimming cut 1 base from V and 9 bases from J; bases unmatched to any gene: 3. Germline assignment: CDR1 SGHVS and CDR2 FQNEAQ. This CDR3 comprises 13 residues. CDR3 protein: CASSLDQRGEQFF. Here the CDR3 DNA reads TGTGCCAGCAGCTTAGACCAGCGGGGTGAGCAGTTCTTC.

This chain connects TRBV6-5 to TRBJ2-5; D possibly corresponds to TRBD2 (5 bases). V lost 6 bases and J 2 bases, leaving 13 bases between the germline ends. The CDR3 sequence is 14 residues long. The germline V gene has CDR1 MNHEY and CDR2 SVGAGI. CDR3 in DNA: TGTGCCAGCAGCTCCACGGGGTTTCAAGAGACCCAGTACTTC. Residues: CASSSTGFQETQYF.

V and J are TRBV6-2 or TRBV6-3 and TRBJ2-3; D remains ambiguous. Looked up from germline, CDR1 is MNHEY and CDR2 is SVGEGT. The CDR3 has 14 residues. Trimming took off 1 base at V and 6 bases at J, with 11 bases between the two ends. DNA for the CDR3: TGTGCCAGCAGTTACTATCTCGTATCGGATACGCAGTATTTT. Translated: CASSYYLVSDTQYF.

The J gene is TRBJ2-1, the V gene TRBV7-3, with TRBD2 matching over 11 bases. The CDR3 is 19 residues long. Germline V gene lookup returns CDR1 SGHTA and CDR2 FQGTGA. V shed 1 base and J 7 bases; nucleotides not matched to a gene: 15. The CDR3 nucleotides read TGTGCCAGCAGCTTAAGGGGTAGCGGGAGGGCCGGGGGAAGGAATGAGCAGTTCTTC. Translating gives CASSLRGSGRAGGRNEQFF.

The V gene is TRBV6-2 or TRBV6-3, the J gene TRBJ2-5; D tentatively reads TRBD1 or TRBD2 (5 bases each). V lost 7 bases to trimming and J lost 2 bases, with 8 bases between them. The CDR3 runs 12 residues. Germline V CDR1 and CDR2: MNHEY, SVGEGT. As DNA, the CDR3 is TGTGCCAGCAATGAGGGGCAAGAGACCCAGTACTTC. This encodes CASNEGQETQYF.

This clonotype has ten or more counts. The genes are TRBV28 and TRBJ2-2; 8 bases line up with TRBD1. Germline loops: CDR1 MDHEN, CDR2 SYDVKM. CDR3 length: 13 amino acids. V shed 6 bases, J shed 6 bases, and the junction held 3 bases outside the gene matches. The CDR3 here is CASSLTGAGELFF. In DNA form, the CDR3 reads TGTGCCAGCAGCTTGACAGGGGCCGGGGAGCTGTTTTTT.

The rearrangement joins TRBV29-1 to TRBJ2-1; 8 nucleotides align to TRBD2. The J segment lost 0 bases and the V segment lost 5 bases, leaving 6 bases of the junction unmatched. CDR1 and CDR2 (germline): SQVTM, ANQGSEA. CDR3 length: 15 amino acids. The CDR3 DNA follows: TGCAGCGTTACGGGGGGGTATAGCTCCTACAATGAGCAGTTCTTC. Residues: CSVTGGYSSYNEQFF.

This clonotype was recorded a few times. This sequence joins TRBV3-1 and TRBJ2-7; 9 bases line up with TRBD2. Germline lookup yields CDR1 LGHDT and CDR2 YNNKEL (reference sequence). V dropped 0 bases and J dropped 2; count of bases not matched to a gene: 8. This CDR3 comprises 17 residues. The CDR3 sequence: CASSQDALGLAAYEQYF. CDR3 DNA: TGTGCCAGCAGCCAAGATGCCCTGGGACTAGCCGCCTACGAGCAGTACTTC.

This clonotype was seen a handful of times. The chain couples TRBV7-6 to TRBJ2-1; D not resolved. This CDR3 has 13 residues. The V gene's germline CDR1 is SGHVS and CDR2 FNYEAQ. V lost 0 bases to trimming and J lost 8 bases, with 8 bases between them. CDR3 bases: TGTGCCAGCAGCTTAGCGGAAGGCGATGAGCAGTTCTTC. This codes for CASSLAEGDEQFF.

V usage is TRBV24-1 and J usage is TRBJ2-5; tentative D call: TRBD2 (5 bases). The V gene lost 3 bases and the J gene lost 9 bases, with 13 bases spanning the gap. The CDR3 consists of 13 residues. Germline CDR1 and CDR2: KGHDR and SFDVKD. CDR3 loop: CATSDHDTGSQYF. The CDR3 DNA sequence: TGTGCCACCAGTGATCACGATACGGGGTCCCAGTACTTC.

This clonotype has more than one count but fewer than ten. The gene calls are TRBV5-1 and TRBJ2-1, with 9 positions matching TRBD2. This CDR3 spans 22 amino acids. V lost 1 base to trimming and J lost 4 bases; unmatched junction nucleotides: 24. Germline CDR1 reads SGHRS; CDR2 reads YFSETQ. Here the CDR3 reads CASSLTRVPVLLAGGLYNEQFF. The DNA for the CDR3 is TGCGCCAGCAGCTTGACCCGTGTTCCCGTTCTTTTGGCGGGGGGGCTTTACAATGAGCAGTTCTTC.